The source of this TCR beta chain is a study of blood T cell repertoires in COVID-19. About the study: Collection of acute and convalescent COVID-19 samples took place in the United States, Italy and Spain.

Here immunoSEQ multiplex PCR was the method, and the copy in TCRdb shows in-frame clones only, minus some. The sample holds 250,000 or so clones, around 87% seen once. Recruitment covered about two dozen US areas and drew participants whose ages spanned roughly 18 to 100 years. Categorization into cohorts depended on clinical history that participants reported. Two negative PCRs, clearance, or symptom resolution had been documented for recovered Cohort 3 donors. This CDR3 is built from 15 residues. CDR1 and CDR2 from the germline V gene are LNHNV and YYDKDF (reference sequence). Trimming took off 5 bases at V and 1 base at J, with 13 bases between the two ends.

Sequencing was carried out using PBMCs or T cells enriched from blood (not recorded which). The TCR comes from a woman between 45 and 60 years old who had recovered from COVID-19. The chain combines TRBV15 with TRBJ2-3; D perhaps matches TRBD2 (7 bases). CDR3 coding DNA: TGTGCCACCAGCCGGGGGGCGCTCGGCACAGATACGCAGTATTTT. The encoded protein is CATSRGALGTDTQYF.